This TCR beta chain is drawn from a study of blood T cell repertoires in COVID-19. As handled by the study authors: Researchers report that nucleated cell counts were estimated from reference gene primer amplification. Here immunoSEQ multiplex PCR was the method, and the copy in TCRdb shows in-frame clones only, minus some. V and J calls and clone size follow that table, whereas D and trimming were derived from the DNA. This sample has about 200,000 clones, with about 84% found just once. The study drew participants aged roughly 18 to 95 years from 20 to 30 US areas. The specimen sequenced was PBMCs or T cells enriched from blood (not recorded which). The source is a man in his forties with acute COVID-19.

The DNA of the CDR3 is TGTGCCAGCGGCCGCAACATTCAGTACTTC. Its protein product is CASGRNIQYF. The J gene is TRBJ2-4, the V gene TRBV28; no definite D call. V lost 8 bases and J 7 bases, leaving 6 bases between the germline ends. This CDR3 comprises 10 residues. The germline gives CDR1 MDHEN, CDR2 SYDVKM.